One T cell receptor (beta chain) is described in this entry. The sample originates from a study of blood T cell repertoires in COVID-19. Study information: Sites across the United States, Italy and Spain contributed samples from acute and convalescent COVID-19.

Original data processing: Estimation of nucleated cell counts relied on the amplification of reference gene primers. Repertoires were generated with immunoSEQ multiplex PCR, while TCRdb's copy carries only in-frame clones and drops some. That table gives V, J and clone size, and the DNA gave D and trimming. The profile shows more than 200,000 clones, approximately 81% of them singletons. The CDR3 runs 13 residues. Sample: peripheral blood. This TCR was recovered from a man in his 60s with acute or convalescent COVID-19. The J gene is TRBJ1-2, the V gene TRBV23-1, with no clear D. TRBV23-1 qualifies as an ORF whose function is uncertain. CDR3 residues: CPQPPLGNYGYTF. CDR3 DNA sequence: TGCCCCCAGCCCCCACTAGGCAACTATGGCTACACCTTC.